This note documents a single TCR beta chain sequence. TCRdb redid the calling of the 5' RACE reads with MiXCR, one entry per CDR3 protein. Altogether tens of thousands of distinct CDR3 sequences are present, roughly 5.7% being singletons, with the ten largest covering under 10%. These data belong to a study of early T cells in non-severe SARS-CoV-2 infection. Turning to the study itself: From unsorted whole blood, bulk RNA was sequenced, and the chains remained unpaired.

Germline CDR1 is SQVTM and CDR2 is ANQGSEA. With 5 bases removed from V and 4 bases from J, the gap between germline ends came to 9 bases. The CDR3 consists of 12 residues. The chain links TRBV29-1 to TRBJ2-1; D is possibly TRBD1 (6 bases). The receptor was derived from an adult who was a healthcare worker with PCR-confirmed SARS-CoV-2 infection or an uninfected control (not recorded which). The sequencing input was whole blood. The CDR3 loop is CSVQQGYNEQFF. The DNA for the CDR3 is TGCAGCGTTCAACAGGGATACAATGAGCAGTTCTTC.